The rows below give T cell receptor beta chains drawn from one sample of a study of breast tumors, draining lymph nodes, adjacent tissues. MiXCR, run by TCRdb on the multiplex PCR reads, gives a single entry per CDR3 protein. The profile shows 130,000 or so distinct CDR3 sequences, approximately 20% of them singletons. Sequenced material: axillary lymph node tissue. Receptor source: a female donor with breast cancer. Some clones in this sample may be carry-over from other donors' samples. The CDR3 runs from the conserved cysteine through the conserved F or W. D genes are given only for firm matches. Part of the rows lack a size; the others show once, few, many or a class for expanded clones.

V gene	D gene	J gene	clone size	CDR3 DNA	CDR3 protein
TRBV4-1	TRBD1	TRBJ2-7	many	TGCGCCAGCAGCCAACAGGACAGGGGCCCGTACGAGCAGTACTTC	CASSQQDRGPYEQYF
TRBV12-3/TRBV12-4	-	TRBJ2-1	many	TGTGCCAGCAGCTCCCGAGGTAGAAATGAGCAGTTCTTC	CASSSRGRNEQFF
TRBV2	-	TRBJ1-2	-	TGTGCCAGCAGTGACAGACAACGGGACGGCTACACCTTC	CASSDRQRDGYTF
TRBV12-3/TRBV12-4	-	TRBJ2-7	many	TGTGCCAGCAGTCCCCCGGACAGACTCTACGAGCAGTACTTC	CASSPPDRLYEQYF
TRBV7-3	TRBD1	TRBJ2-5	many	TGTGCCAGCAGCCCGGGACAGGGGGCTTCAGAGACCCAGTACTTC	CASSPGQGASETQYF
TRBV19	-	TRBJ2-7	many	TGTGCCAGTAGTGCCCCACAGGGCGGCGAGCAGTACTTC	CASSAPQGGEQYF
TRBV12-3/TRBV12-4	-	TRBJ2-5	many	TGTGCCAGCAGCTTGCGACAGAGAGAGACCCAGTACTTC	CASSLRQRETQYF
TRBV6-6	-	TRBJ1-4	many	TGTGCCAGCAGCCCGTCCAAAGTACTGTTTTTT	CASSPSKVLFF
TRBV6-2/TRBV6-3	-	TRBJ1-2	few	TGTGCCAGCAGTAATCTCTCCAGGGGTGAGGATGGCCACACCTTC	CASSNLSRGEDGHTF
TRBV2	TRBD2	TRBJ2-3	once	TGTGCCTCGACTAGCGGGAAGGGGGCCGCAGATACGCAGTATTTT	CASTSGKGAADTQYF
TRBV7-2	-	TRBJ1-6	many	TGTGCCAGCAGCTCCGGCTCCTATAATTCACCCCTCCACTTT	CASSSGSYNSPLHF
TRBV24-1	-	TRBJ2-3	many	TGTGCCACCAGTGTGGCCGGAACTAGCACAGATACGCAGTATTTT	CATSVAGTSTDTQYF
TRBV5-5	TRBD2	TRBJ2-7	many	TGTGCCAGCAGCTTAAGCTTGCCGGGACTAGGTCTGTACGAGCAGTACTTC	CASSLSLPGLGLYEQYF
TRBV6-6	TRBD2	TRBJ2-3	few	TGTGCCAGCAGTTCTCCCCCGACGGCGGCGGGAGTATTGGCCACAGATACGCAGTATTTT	CASSSPPTAAGVLATDTQYF
TRBV2	-	TRBJ2-7	many	TGTGCCAGCAGTGAAGGGGTCCCCTTCTACGAGCAGTACTTC	CASSEGVPFYEQYF
TRBV7-6	TRBD1	TRBJ2-7	many	TGTGCCAGCAGCTCGGCTGGACAGGGTATCGACGAGCAGTACTTC	CASSSAGQGIDEQYF
TRBV9	-	TRBJ2-7	many	TGTGCCAGCAGCGTGGGGAGGACAGCCCGGGACGAGCAGTACTTC	CASSVGRTARDEQYF
TRBV3-1	TRBD1	TRBJ2-3	few	TGTGCCAGCAGCCTGCCGGGACAGCCCACAGATACGCAGTATTTT	CASSLPGQPTDTQYF
TRBV30	TRBD2	TRBJ2-7	many	TGTGCCTGGAGATTTTTTGGACTAGCGGGACAATACGAGCAGTACTTC	CAWRFFGLAGQYEQYF
TRBV15	TRBD2	TRBJ2-5	many	TGTGCCACCAGCAGAGTTGGGACTAGCGGGAGTGCGAGGGAGACCCAGTACTTC	CATSRVGTSGSARETQYF
TRBV30	TRBD1	TRBJ2-1	-	TGTGCCTGGAGTAGGACAGGGGGGGGGAATGAGCAGTTCTTC	CAWSRTGGGNEQFF
TRBV7-9	-	TRBJ1-2	many	TGTGCCAGCAGCCTTTCGTCCGGGCCCTATGGCTACACCTTC	CASSLSSGPYGYTF
TRBV5-8	-	TRBJ1-4	many	TGTGCCAGCAGCTTGGGGGCCCGGGAGATGAATGAAAAACTGTTTTTT	CASSLGAREMNEKLFF
TRBV6-1	-	TRBJ1-5	-	TGTGCCAGCAGTGAAAGACAGCCCCAGCATTTT	CASSERQPQHF
TRBV6-5	TRBD1	TRBJ1-2	-	TGTGCCAGCAGCCCGTGGACAGGGGATGGCTACACCTTC	CASSPWTGDGYTF
TRBV27	TRBD2	TRBJ2-3	few	TGTGCCAGCAGTAAAACTAGCGGGAGATCGTTCACAGATACGCAGTATTTT	CASSKTSGRSFTDTQYF
TRBV28	-	TRBJ1-2	few	TGTGCCAGCAGTTCGGACCGCTATGGCTACACCTTC	CASSSDRYGYTF
TRBV5-1	-	TRBJ2-5	many	TGCGCCAGCAGCTTAATTCAAGGGGACCAAGAGACCCAGTACTTC	CASSLIQGDQETQYF
TRBV18	-	TRBJ1-1	-	TGTGCCAGCTCACCCCCAGGGGACACTGAAGCTTTCTTT	CASSPPGDTEAFF
TRBV28	TRBD1	TRBJ2-7	many	TGTGCCAGCACATCCGACAGGGGATGGCAGTACTTC	CASTSDRGWQYF
TRBV3-1	-	TRBJ1-5	-	TGTGCCAGCAGCGAAGATTCAACGGACGGTAGCCAGCCCCAGCATTTT	CASSEDSTDGSQPQHF
TRBV24-1	TRBD2	TRBJ2-7	many	TGTGCCACCAGTGCTAGCGGCTACGAGCAGTACTTC	CATSASGYEQYF
TRBV9	-	TRBJ2-5	few	TGTGCCAGCAGCCCGGGGCAGAACCAAGAGACCCAGTACTTC	CASSPGQNQETQYF
TRBV28	-	TRBJ2-5	-	TGTGCCAGCAGCTCAACTAAAGAGACCCAGTACTTC	CASSSTKETQYF
TRBV19	TRBD2	TRBJ2-1	many	TGTGCCAGTAGTATTGGCAGCGGGAGTCGTCGGAATGAGCAGTTCTTC	CASSIGSGSRRNEQFF
TRBV7-3	-	TRBJ2-5	many	TGTGCCAGCAGCCTGACGCGGGAAGAGACCCAGTACTTC	CASSLTREETQYF
TRBV10-2	TRBD2	TRBJ2-3	many	TGCGCCAGCAGTAGCGGGAGTTCCGATACGCAGTATTTT	CASSSGSSDTQYF
TRBV27	-	TRBJ2-7	-	TGTGCCAGCAGTTTAGGGGCAGGGTCTTCCGACGAGCAGTACTTC	CASSLGAGSSDEQYF
TRBV12-3/TRBV12-4	-	TRBJ2-1	many	TGTGCCAGCAGTTTCGCTACTGCCAATGAGCAGTTCTTC	CASSFATANEQFF
TRBV11-3	TRBD2	TRBJ2-3	many	TGTGCCAGCAGCTTAGGAGCTAGCGGATCAGATACGCAGTATTTT	CASSLGASGSDTQYF
TRBV4-2	-	TRBJ2-1	many	TGTGCCAGCAGCCCAAGACAAGGGTTGCACAATGAGCAGTTCTTC	CASSPRQGLHNEQFF